This entry is about one T cell receptor beta chain. Its antigen is not known. Overall study findings and caveats: Larger-cohort validation covered only one TCR beta V-J rearrangement. Tumor Tregs overlapped most with tumor, then blood, naive CD4+ cells.

CDR1 and CDR2 (germline): MNHNS, SASEGT. The CDR3 is made up of 15 amino acids. The V and J ends lost 4 bases and 10 bases respectively, with 19 bases between them. Constant-region reverse primers amplified full-length variable regions, followed by semi-nested Nested Universal Primer A PCR. Via MiXCR, TCRdb re-called the 5' RACE reads, giving one row per CDR3 protein. Among 55,000 to 80,000 distinct CDR3 sequences listed, approximately 23% were seen once. CD4+CD45RO+CD25- cells were isolated as memory CD4+ T cells. The specimen was memory CD4+ T cells sorted from a lymph node. As to subset: memory CD4+ T cells, CD4+CD45RO+CD25-. The receptor was isolated from a female donor with breast cancer. The V call is TRBV6-1, the J call TRBJ1-4; the D gene is possibly TRBD1 (5 bases). The CDR3 here is CASSAGRGEYAKLFF. The CDR3 DNA reads as TGTGCCAGCAGTGCAGGACGGGGCGAATACGCAAAACTGTTTTTT.